A single T cell receptor beta chain is shown here with its context. The antigen is unknown. This sample stems from a study of cytomegalovirus exposure and HLA in healthy donors. General study points: Among the CMV-associated chains, three were confirmed in vitro as specific for CMV antigens.

The PCR made use of 60 Vbeta and 13 Jbeta primers. Source study methods: Later, an analysis found 75 million to 100 million unique TCR beta chains, and roughly 10 million of these were shared. TCRdb's copy holds only in-frame clones and misses some; the assay was immunoSEQ multiplex PCR. Clone size and V and J calls were adopted from that table, with D and trimming inferred from the DNA. The sample holds 150,000 to 200,000 clones; roughly 12% are singletons and the top ten take 7.8%. The clonotype was recovered from a man in his fifties or sixties in good health and CMV-seropositive. Sequences were obtained from PBMCs.

CDR3 DNA: TGTGCCAGCAGTGTCCCCGGGACAGGCAATGCGGATACGCAGTATTTT. It translates to CASSVPGTGNADTQYF. The chain combines TRBV27 with TRBJ2-3; 8 nucleotides line up with TRBD1. Germline lookup yields CDR1 MNHEY and CDR2 SMNVEV (reference sequence). With 5 bases clipped from V and 6 bases from J, the junction kept 13 bases outside the gene matches. The CDR3 loop spans 16 amino acids.